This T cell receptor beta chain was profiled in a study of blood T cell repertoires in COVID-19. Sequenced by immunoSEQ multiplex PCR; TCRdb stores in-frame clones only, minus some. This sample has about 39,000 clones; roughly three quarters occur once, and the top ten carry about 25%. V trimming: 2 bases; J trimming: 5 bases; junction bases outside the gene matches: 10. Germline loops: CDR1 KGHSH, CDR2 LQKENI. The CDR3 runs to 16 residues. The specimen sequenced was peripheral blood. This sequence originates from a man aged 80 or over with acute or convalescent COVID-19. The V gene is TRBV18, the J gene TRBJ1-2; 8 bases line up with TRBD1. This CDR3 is CASSPAGGPSIYGYTF. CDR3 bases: TGTGCCAGCTCACCAGCAGGGGGCCCCTCTATTTATGGCTACACCTTC. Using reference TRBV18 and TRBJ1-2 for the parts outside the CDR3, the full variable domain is NAGVMQNPRHLVRRRGQEARLRCSPMKGHSHVYWYRQLPEEGLKFMVYLQKENIIDESGMPKERFSAEFPKEGPSILRIQQVVRGDSAAYFCASSPAGGPSIYGYTFGSGTRLTVV.